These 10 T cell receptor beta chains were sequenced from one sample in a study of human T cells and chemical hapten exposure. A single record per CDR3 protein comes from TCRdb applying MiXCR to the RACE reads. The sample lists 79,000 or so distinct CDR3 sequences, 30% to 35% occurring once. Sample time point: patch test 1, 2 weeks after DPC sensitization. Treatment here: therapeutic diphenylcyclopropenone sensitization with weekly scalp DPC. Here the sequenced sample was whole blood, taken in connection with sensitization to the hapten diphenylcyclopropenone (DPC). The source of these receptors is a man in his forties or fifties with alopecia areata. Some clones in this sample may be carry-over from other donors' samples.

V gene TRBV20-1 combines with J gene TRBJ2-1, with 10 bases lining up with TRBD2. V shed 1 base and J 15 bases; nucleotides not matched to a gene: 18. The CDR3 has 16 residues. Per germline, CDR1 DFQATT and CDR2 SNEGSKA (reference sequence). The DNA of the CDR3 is TGCAGTGCTAGAGCCGGATCTAGCGGGAGCGCTCGGATAGGGTTCTTC. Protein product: CSARAGSSGSARIGFF.

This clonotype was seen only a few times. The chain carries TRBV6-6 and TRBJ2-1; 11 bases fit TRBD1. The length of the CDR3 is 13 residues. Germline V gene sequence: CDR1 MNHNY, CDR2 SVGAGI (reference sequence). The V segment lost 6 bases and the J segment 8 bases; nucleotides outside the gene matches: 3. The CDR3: CASSRDRGYEQFF. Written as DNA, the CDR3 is TGTGCCAGCAGCCGGGACAGGGGGTATGAGCAGTTCTTC.

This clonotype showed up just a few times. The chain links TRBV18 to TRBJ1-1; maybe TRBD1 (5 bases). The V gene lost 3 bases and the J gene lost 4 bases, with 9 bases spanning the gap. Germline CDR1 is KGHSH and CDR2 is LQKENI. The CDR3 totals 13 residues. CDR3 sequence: CASSPAGGTEAFF. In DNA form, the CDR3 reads TGTGCCAGCTCACCGGCGGGGGGCACTGAAGCTTTCTTT.

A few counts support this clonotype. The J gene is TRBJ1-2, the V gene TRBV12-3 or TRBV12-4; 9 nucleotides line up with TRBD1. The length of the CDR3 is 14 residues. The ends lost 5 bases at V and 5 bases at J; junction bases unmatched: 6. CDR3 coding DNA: TGTGCCAGCAGTCAGGGGACAGGGAGTTATGGCTACACCTTC. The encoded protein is CASSQGTGSYGYTF.

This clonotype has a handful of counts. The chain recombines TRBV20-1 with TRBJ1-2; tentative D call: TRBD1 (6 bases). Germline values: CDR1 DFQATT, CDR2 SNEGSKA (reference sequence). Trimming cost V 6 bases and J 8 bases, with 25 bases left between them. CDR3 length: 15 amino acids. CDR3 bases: TGCAGTGCGATCACTGCGGACAGAGGGCTATGGGGCTACACCTTC. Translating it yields CSAITADRGLWGYTF.

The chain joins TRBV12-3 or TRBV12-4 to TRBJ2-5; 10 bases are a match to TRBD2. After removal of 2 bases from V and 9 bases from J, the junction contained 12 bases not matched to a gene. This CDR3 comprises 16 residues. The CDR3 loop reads CASSLSPSMSGRAQYF. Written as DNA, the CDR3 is TGTGCCAGCAGTTTATCCCCCAGTATGAGCGGGAGGGCCCAGTACTTC.

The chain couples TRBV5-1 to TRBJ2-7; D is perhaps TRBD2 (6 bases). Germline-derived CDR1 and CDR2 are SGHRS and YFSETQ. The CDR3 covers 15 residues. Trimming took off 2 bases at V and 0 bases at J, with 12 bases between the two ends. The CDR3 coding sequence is TGCGCCAGCAGCTTAATCCCCGGGAGCTCCTACGAGCAGTACTTC. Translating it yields CASSLIPGSSYEQYF. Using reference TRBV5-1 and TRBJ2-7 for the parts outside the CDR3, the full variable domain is KAGVTQTPRYLIKTRGQQVTLSCSPISGHRSVSWYQQTPGQGLQFLFEYFSETQRNKGNFPGRFSGRQFSNSRSEMNVSTLELGDSALYLCASSLIPGSSYEQYFGPGTRLTVT.

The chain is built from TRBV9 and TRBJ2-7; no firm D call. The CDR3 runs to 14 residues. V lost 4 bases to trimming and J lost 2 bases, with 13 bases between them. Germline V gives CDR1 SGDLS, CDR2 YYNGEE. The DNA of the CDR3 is TGTGCCAGCAGCCCTTCACGCGTCCCCTACGAGCAGTACTTC. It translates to CASSPSRVPYEQYF.

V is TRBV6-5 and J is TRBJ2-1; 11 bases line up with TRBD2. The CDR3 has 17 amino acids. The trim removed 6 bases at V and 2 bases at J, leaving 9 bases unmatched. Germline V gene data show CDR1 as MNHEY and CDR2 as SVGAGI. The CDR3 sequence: CASSSRTSGFAYNEQFF. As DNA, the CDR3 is TGTGCCAGCAGCTCTAGGACTAGCGGGTTCGCCTACAATGAGCAGTTCTTC.

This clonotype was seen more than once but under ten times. The CDR3 sequence: CASSSCGDRDCGEQFF. The CDR3 bases are TGTGCCAGCAGTTCTTGTGGGGACAGGGATTGCGGCGAGCAGTTCTTC. The chain employs TRBV12-3 or TRBV12-4 and TRBJ2-1, with TRBD1 matching 9 bases. The V segment lost 4 bases and the J segment 10 bases; nucleotides outside the gene matches: 14. CDR3 length: 16 amino acids.